The 4 T cell receptor beta chains given below trace back to one sample, sequenced in a study of tumor-infiltrating lymphocytes in primary liver carcinoma. From about 490 ng of total RNA, TCR beta-specific cDNA was reverse-transcribed using a constant-region primer. Three nested multiplex PCR rounds, a slightly modified ARM-PCR method, built the TCR beta libraries. Forward primers for TRBV1-TRBV30 and a C-beta reverse primer served the first two PCR rounds, at about 10 cycles each. TCRdb re-called the multiplex PCR reads through MiXCR, storing one row per CDR3 protein. The table records 150,000 to 200,000 distinct CDR3 sequences, 50% to 75% of them present only once. Germline DNA was also extracted, with blood RNA taken from unsorted whole blood. Sequences were obtained from peripheral blood. Receptors were obtained from a man between 35 and 55 years old with primary liver carcinoma and hepatitis B virus infection.

Comments on this clonotype: Possible read error: a much larger clone is one base away. CDR3 amino acids: CASSLIAVGRSSYNSPLHF. The CDR3 coding sequence is TGTGCCAGCAGCTTAATAGCGGTGGGCCGCAGCTCCTATAATTCACCCCTCCACTTT. V and J are TRBV11-2 and TRBJ1-6; no firm D call. V gave up 2 bases and J gave up 0 bases, with 17 bases separating them. From germline, CDR1 is SGHAT and CDR2 FQNNGV. The CDR3 contains 19 residues.

This clonotype was recorded once. The junction shows a germline mismatch at one end, possibly a read error. V usage is TRBV12-3 or TRBV12-4 and J usage is TRBJ2-5, with TRBD2 matching 8 bases. The CDR3 extends over 13 amino acids. Here the CDR3 reads CPSSFLAGETQYF. The DNA of the CDR3 is TGTCCCAGCAGTTTCCTAGCGGGAGAGACCCAGTACTTC.

Concerning this clonotype itself: One base away lies a much larger clone, so this may be a sequencing read error. The chain has TRBV11-2 and TRBJ2-7; D not certain. The CDR3 sequence is 13 residues long. In germline, CDR1 is SGHAT, CDR2 FQNNGV. The CDR3 loop reads CASGLDASYEQYF. The CDR3 bases are TGTGCCAGCGGCTTGGACGCTTCCTACGAGCAGTACTTC. The full variable domain, with the rest looked up from reference TRBV11-2 and TRBJ2-7, is EAGVAQSPRYKIIEKRQSVAFWCNPISGHATLYWYQQILGQGPKLLIQFQNNGVVDDSQLPKDRFSAERLKGVDSTLKIQPAKLEDSAVYLCASGLDASYEQYFGPGTRLTVT.

V gene TRBV7-3 combines with J gene TRBJ2-2; TRBD1 is a possible D gene (6 bases). CDR1 is SGHTA and CDR2 is FQGTGA in the germline V gene. This CDR3 contains 15 residues. V was trimmed by 4 bases and J by 1 base, leaving 10 bases between them. In DNA form, the CDR3 reads TGTGCCAGCAGCTATGGACAGATGAACACCGGGGAGCTGTTTTTT. Translation gives CASSYGQMNTGELFF.